Presented here are 13 T cell receptor beta chains from one specimen sequenced in a study of cytomegalovirus exposure and HLA in healthy donors. The PCR employed 60 Vbeta primers together with 13 Jbeta primers. Repertoires were generated with immunoSEQ multiplex PCR, while TCRdb's copy carries only in-frame clones and drops some. The sample lists 150,000 to 200,000 clones, around 79% occurring once. Sequenced sample: PBMCs. The receptor set was obtained from a woman aged 45-65 years in good health and CMV-seronegative.

This clone was observed once. The chain employs TRBV4-3 and TRBJ2-2; 7 bases map to TRBD1. CDR1 and CDR2 from the germline V gene are LGHNA and YSLEER. CDR3 length: 15 residues. J gave up 2 bases and V 4 bases, and 4 bases lay outside the gene matches. CDR3 sequence (DNA): TGCGCCAGCAGCCTTGGGACAGCTAACACCGGGGAGCTGTTTTTT. Protein sequence: CASSLGTANTGELFF.

This sequence joins TRBV28 and TRBJ2-2; 8 positions match TRBD2. Germline V CDR1 and CDR2: MDHEN, SYDVKM. The CDR3 sequence is 15 residues long. The trim removed 8 bases at V and 4 bases at J, leaving 9 bases unmatched. The CDR3 DNA is TGTGCCAGCGGAGAAGCGGGAGTAAGCACCGGGGAGCTGTTTTTT. It specifies CASGEAGVSTGELFF.

The chain combines TRBV2 with TRBJ2-5; D might be TRBD2 (5 bases). The J call is uncertain, as TRBJ2-7 better fits the DNA end. Germline CDR1 SNHLY, CDR2 FYNNEI. The CDR3 is 13 amino acids. The CDR3 nucleotides read TGTGCCAGCAGACCGGGATTCTCCTACGAGCAGTACTTC. Amino acids: CASRPGFSYEQYF.

This clone turned up a few times. The J gene is TRBJ1-5, the V gene TRBV28; D remains ambiguous. CDR3 length: 16 amino acids. Germline CDR1 is MDHEN and CDR2 is SYDVKM. The V gene lost 6 bases and the J gene lost 0 bases, with 15 bases spanning the gap. CDR3 in DNA: TGTGCCAGCAGCCTCTTCGGGAAAAGTAGCAATCAGCCCCAGCATTTT. Protein: CASSLFGKSSNQPQHF.

This clone has only a few counts. The genes are TRBV28 and TRBJ1-2; D is ambiguous. Deletions cut 1 base from V and 12 bases from J, with 18 bases between. Looked up from germline, CDR1 is MDHEN and CDR2 is SYDVKM. The CDR3 consists of 14 residues. The CDR3 is CASSLSGSLITNTF. The CDR3 DNA is TGTGCCAGCAGTTTATCGGGGTCACTCATAACTAACACCTTC.

The chain recombines TRBV7-9 with TRBJ1-2; D is ambiguous. This CDR3 contains 12 residues. V was clipped by 5 bases and J by 3 bases, with 7 bases between them. Germline values: CDR1 SEHNR, CDR2 FQNEAQ (reference sequence). CDR3 sequence (DNA): TGTGCCAGCAGCACCGGGGACTATGGCTACACCTTC. The encoded protein is CASSTGDYGYTF.

The CDR3 is CATSRRGDSGNTIYF. The CDR3 DNA reads as TGTGCCACCAGCAGACGCGGCGACTCTGGAAACACCATATATTTT. The chain employs TRBV15 and TRBJ1-3, with D uncertain. This CDR3 is 15 amino acids long. The V gene's germline CDR1 is LNHNV and CDR2 YYDKDF (reference sequence). V lost 2 bases to trimming and J lost 0 bases, with 8 bases between them.

The rearrangement uses TRBV7-6 and TRBJ2-3, with a tentative D call TRBD2 (5 bases). The CDR3 is made up of 15 amino acids. Trimming took off 0 bases at V and 1 base at J, with 8 bases between the two ends. The germline V gene has CDR1 SGHVS and CDR2 FNYEAQ. This CDR3 is CASSLADGGTDTQYF. CDR3 nucleotides: TGTGCCAGCAGCTTAGCGGACGGGGGCACAGATACGCAGTATTTT.

The chain is built from TRBV14 and TRBJ2-7, with D unclear. Germline V gene data show CDR1 as SGHDN and CDR2 as FVKESK. There are 11 residues in the CDR3. V was shortened by 2 bases and J by 6 bases, with 5 bases between the two germline ends. CDR3 nucleotide sequence: TGTGCCAGCAGCCAAAGCTTCGAGCAGTACTTC. It codes for CASSQSFEQYF.

This chain uses TRBV2 with TRBJ2-1, with D maybe TRBD1 (5 bases). This CDR3 contains 14 residues. V gave up 8 bases and J gave up 5 bases, with 16 bases separating them. Germline CDR1 and CDR2: SNHLY and FYNNEI. The CDR3 region has the DNA TGTGCCAGCGAGGCGCGACAGACAAACAATGAGCAGTTCTTC. Protein: CASEARQTNNEQFF.

The rearrangement links TRBV5-1 to TRBJ2-3; 13 bases map to TRBD2. After removal of 3 bases from V and 3 bases from J, the junction contained 10 bases not matched to a gene. Germline V lookup: CDR1 SGHRS, CDR2 YFSETQ. The CDR3 totals 18 residues. The CDR3 nucleotides are TGCGCCAGCAGCTCCGGACTGGGACTAGCGGGAATGACAGATACGCAGTATTTT. It specifies CASSSGLGLAGMTDTQYF.

The rearrangement joins TRBV2 to TRBJ2-1; D is possibly TRBD1 (6 bases). In germline, CDR1 is SNHLY, CDR2 FYNNEI. Trimming removed 9 bases at V and 0 bases at J, with 15 bases between. There are 15 residues in the CDR3. CDR3 nucleotide sequence: TGTGCCAGTTTCAGGGGCGGCAGCTCCTACAATGAGCAGTTCTTC. This sequence encodes CASFRGGSSYNEQFF.

V is TRBV27 and J is TRBJ2-1; D may be TRBD1 (6 bases). V lost 3 bases and J lost 4, with 16 bases in between. Germline V lookup: CDR1 MNHEY, CDR2 SMNVEV (reference sequence). The CDR3 has 16 residues. The DNA of the CDR3 is TGTGCCAGCAGTTTGTTCCCAGGGGTCCCGTACAATGAGCAGTTCTTC. This encodes CASSLFPGVPYNEQFF.